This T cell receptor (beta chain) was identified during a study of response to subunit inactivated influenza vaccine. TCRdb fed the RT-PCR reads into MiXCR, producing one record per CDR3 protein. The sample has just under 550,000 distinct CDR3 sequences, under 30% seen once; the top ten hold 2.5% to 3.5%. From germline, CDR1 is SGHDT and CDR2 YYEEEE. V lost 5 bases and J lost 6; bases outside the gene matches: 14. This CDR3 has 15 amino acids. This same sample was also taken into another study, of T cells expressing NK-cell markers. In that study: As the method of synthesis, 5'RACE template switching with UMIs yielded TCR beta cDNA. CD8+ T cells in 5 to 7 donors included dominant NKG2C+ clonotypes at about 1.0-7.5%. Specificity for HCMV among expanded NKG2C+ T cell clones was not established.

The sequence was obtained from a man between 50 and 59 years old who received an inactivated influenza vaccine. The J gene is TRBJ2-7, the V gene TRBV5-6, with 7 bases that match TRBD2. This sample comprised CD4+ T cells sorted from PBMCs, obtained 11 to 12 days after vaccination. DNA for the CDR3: TGTGCCAGCAGATTGACGGGGGGACTCAGTTTCGAGCAGTACTTC. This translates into CASRLTGGLSFEQYF.